A single sample is the source of the 19 T cell receptor beta chains below, sequenced in a study of CD8 T cells in Susac syndrome. Random hexamers were used to reverse transcribe the RNA input (0.5 to 1 ug). Via MiXCR, TCRdb re-called the immunoSEQ multiplex PCR reads, giving one row per CDR3 protein. The sample gives approximately 74,000 distinct CDR3 sequences, approximately 94% of which show up once; approximately 0.52% is in the top ten. The material sequenced was CD4+ T cells from PBMCs. These receptors came from a human donor with Susac syndrome.

The chain employs TRBV7-8 and TRBJ1-1, with 9 bases aligning to TRBD1. With V trimmed by 5 bases and J by 2 bases, 9 bases remained unmatched. The CDR3 spans 16 residues. Per the germline V gene, CDR1 is SGHVS and CDR2 is FQNEAQ. CDR3 DNA: TGTGCCAGCAGCCGGCGGCGACAGGGGGACAACACTGAAGCTTTCTTT. Protein: CASSRRRQGDNTEAFF.

This chain joins TRBV5-6 and TRBJ1-5, with D hard to call. CDR3 length: 15 amino acids. Per germline, CDR1 SGHDT and CDR2 YYEEEE. V lost 1 base and J lost 3, with 11 bases in between. The chain's CDR3 is CASSLSGAPNQPQHF. The CDR3 bases are TGTGCCAGCAGCTTGTCGGGTGCCCCCAATCAGCCCCAGCATTTT.

This chain links TRBV14 with TRBJ2-4; TRBD2 agrees at 7 bases. CDR1 and CDR2 from the germline V gene are SGHDN and FVKESK. The CDR3 has 15 residues. Unmatched junction bases numbered 0, after V lost 1 base and J lost 0 bases. CDR3 in DNA: TGTGCCAGCAGCCAAGCTAGCGGAGCCAAAAACATTCAGTACTTC. As protein: CASSQASGAKNIQYF.

This sequence joins TRBV15 and TRBJ2-7, with 9 nucleotides matching TRBD2. CDR1 and CDR2 (germline): LNHNV, YYDKDF (reference sequence). After removal of 3 bases from V and 1 base from J, the junction contained 13 bases not matched to a gene. There are 18 residues in the CDR3. The CDR3 here is CATSRGGLAPKSSYEQYF. As DNA, the CDR3 is TGTGCCACCAGCAGGGGTGGACTAGCGCCGAAGAGTTCCTACGAGCAGTACTTC.

V gene TRBV28 combines with J gene TRBJ1-2; TRBD1 aligns across 8 bases. Germline V gives CDR1 MDHEN, CDR2 SYDVKM. This CDR3 has 11 residues. J lost 10 bases, V lost 7 bases, and 5 bases had no gene match. In nucleotides, the CDR3 is TGTGCCAGCACCCTGGGACAGGCCTACACCTTC. Its protein is CASTLGQAYTF.

The V and J genes are TRBV7-9 and TRBJ2-1, with TRBD2 matching 9 bases. The length of the CDR3 is 17 residues. Germline loops: CDR1 SEHNR, CDR2 FQNEAQ (reference sequence). The ends lost 4 bases at V and 0 bases at J; junction bases unmatched: 7. The CDR3 here is CASSYSAAGGSYNEQFF. CDR3 nucleotides: TGTGCCAGCAGCTACTCCGCAGCGGGGGGCTCCTACAATGAGCAGTTCTTC.

The J gene is TRBJ2-1, the V gene TRBV29-1; D gene ambiguous. The CDR3 extends over 12 amino acids. V was trimmed by 0 bases and J by 8 bases, leaving 8 bases between them. Per the germline V gene, CDR1 is SQVTM and CDR2 is ANQGSEA. This CDR3 reads CSVEEGHYEQFF. DNA for the CDR3: TGCAGCGTTGAAGAAGGGCATTATGAGCAGTTCTTC.

This clonotype was counted once. The chain joins TRBV27 to TRBJ1-5; D gene ambiguous. Germline CDR1 is MNHEY and CDR2 is SMNVEV (reference sequence). The CDR3 spans 13 residues. The V end was cut by 1 base, the J end by 4 bases, with 5 bases between. The CDR3 sequence is CASSLLGNQPQHF. The CDR3 nucleotides read TGTGCCAGCAGTTTATTGGGAAATCAGCCCCAGCATTTT.

This clonotype was detected only once. The J gene is TRBJ2-7, the V gene TRBV20-1; possible D gene TRBD2, 5 bases. This CDR3 region has 13 residues. V was cut by 0 bases and J by 5 bases, with 11 bases left in between. Per the germline V gene, CDR1 is DFQATT and CDR2 is SNEGSKA (reference sequence). The CDR3 nucleotides are TGCAGTGCTAGAGATTGGCGGGCCGACGAGCAGTACTTC. Amino acids: CSARDWRADEQYF.

The CDR3 DNA reads TGCAGCGTTCTCTATAACCGGGGTGGTGGCTACACCTTC. It encodes CSVLYNRGGGYTF. The chain links TRBV29-1 to TRBJ1-2; D call uncertain. V was trimmed by 5 bases and J by 7 bases, leaving 17 bases between them. CDR1 is SQVTM and CDR2 is ANQGSEA in the germline V gene. The CDR3 has 13 residues.

J is TRBJ2-5 and V is TRBV27, with TRBD2 identical over 8 bases. Germline CDR1 and CDR2: MNHEY and SMNVEV (reference sequence). The CDR3 is 14 residues long. The junction had 4 bases not matched to a gene; V was cut back by 3 bases and J by 4 bases. CDR3 loop: CASSFLRGGETQYF. CDR3 bases: TGTGCCAGCAGTTTCCTCCGGGGGGGAGAGACCCAGTACTTC.

This clonotype has more than one count but fewer than ten. V usage is TRBV24-1 and J usage is TRBJ1-4; D is perhaps TRBD1 (5 bases). Germline V gene sequence: CDR1 KGHDR, CDR2 SFDVKD. V was trimmed by 3 bases and J by 6 bases, leaving 13 bases between them. The CDR3 is 15 amino acids. The CDR3 here is CATSDPRGRDEKLFF. In nucleotides, the CDR3 is TGTGCCACCAGTGATCCCCGGGGGAGGGATGAAAAACTGTTTTTT.

The chain joins TRBV7-2 to TRBJ1-4, with D possibly being TRBD1 (5 bases). Trimming took off 1 base at V and 6 bases at J, with 12 bases between the two ends. Germline loops: CDR1 SGHTA, CDR2 FQGNSA. The CDR3 loop spans 15 amino acids. The CDR3 loop is CASSLGTGRDEKLFF. In nucleotides, the CDR3 is TGTGCCAGCAGCTTAGGTACAGGAAGAGATGAAAAACTGTTTTTT.

In DNA, the CDR3 is TGTGCCAGCAGTGAATGGGTCGGGGGGGCCTACAATGAGCAGTTCTTC. Translation: CASSEWVGGAYNEQFF. V gene TRBV25-1 combines with J gene TRBJ2-1; 8 bases are a match to TRBD2. V dropped 1 base and J dropped 2; count of bases not matched to a gene: 4. Germline V gene lookup returns CDR1 MGHDK and CDR2 SYGVNS. The CDR3 has 16 residues.

This clonotype was observed once. In nucleotides, the CDR3 is TGTGCCAGCAGCCCCTTCCTCTTCAGCTCCTACGAGCAGTACTTC. It encodes CASSPFLFSSYEQYF. This sequence joins TRBV12-3 or TRBV12-4 and TRBJ2-7; D ambiguous. V gave up 6 bases and J gave up 0 bases, with 15 bases separating them. The CDR3 covers 15 residues.

The genes are TRBV6-5 and TRBJ1-6; D ambiguous. This CDR3 comprises 16 residues. Germline V lookup: CDR1 MNHEY, CDR2 SVGAGI. V lost 0 bases and J lost 10, with 16 bases in between. The CDR3 DNA follows: TGTGCCAGCAGTTACTCGATGACGGCCCTCGGGTCACCCCTCCACTTT. Protein: CASSYSMTALGSPLHF.

The chain joins TRBV7-2 to TRBJ1-2; perhaps TRBD1 as D (5 bases). V was pared by 2 bases and J by 7 bases, with 8 bases between. This CDR3 has 12 amino acids. CDR1 is SGHTA and CDR2 is FQGNSA in the germline V gene. In nucleotides, the CDR3 is TGTGCCAGCAGCTTAACCAGGGCTGGCTACACCTTC. It codes for CASSLTRAGYTF.

The chain is built from TRBV18 and TRBJ1-2; the D gene is possibly TRBD1 (5 bases). The V end was cut by 3 bases, the J end by 6 bases, with 17 bases between. The CDR3 extends over 15 amino acids. CDR1 KGHSH and CDR2 LQKENI come from the germline V gene. The CDR3 DNA reads as TGTGCCAGCTCACCGGCCGGGACCCCTCCGAATGGCTACACCTTC. It codes for CASSPAGTPPNGYTF.

The rearrangement uses TRBV6-5 and TRBJ1-1, with D maybe TRBD1 (5 bases). The CDR3 has 14 residues. V lost 4 bases and J lost 4, with 13 bases in between. Germline CDR1 and CDR2: MNHEY and SVGAGI. CDR3 sequence (DNA): TGTGCCAGCAGTTCTAACAGGCCTTCCACTGAAGCTTTCTTT. This gives the protein CASSSNRPSTEAFF.